This T cell receptor beta chain came from a study of radiation and T cells in renal cell carcinoma. Notes on the study in general: In blood, top tumor clones expanded by 2 weeks, shrinking by 4.

Time point given: baseline pretreatment blood. Treatment noted: 15 Gy SBRT to primary tumor, nephrectomy 4 weeks later. Clear cell pathology was present in this patient's renal cell carcinoma. This clone was observed once. Its antigen is as yet unknown. This CDR3 is 15 amino acids long. Between the trimmed V and J ends, which lost 1 base and 5 bases, there was a span of 9 bases. Germline V gives CDR1 MDHEN, CDR2 SYDVKM. The repertoire was sequenced with immunoSEQ multiplex PCR; TCRdb's copy has only in-frame clones and lacks some. The table has more than 95,000 clones, roughly 80% seen once. Here the sequenced sample was blood, taken from a patient whose treatment included radiotherapy and nephrectomy. The TCR comes from a woman aged 55-70 years with renal cell carcinoma. The rearrangement joins TRBV28 to TRBJ1-6; D is perhaps TRBD1 (6 bases). The CDR3 nucleotides are TGTGCCAGCAGTTTATTTGCAGGGGATAATTCACCCCTCCACTTT. Amino acid sequence: CASSLFAGDNSPLHF.